This record looks at one TCR beta chain sequence and its context. The time point: sample taken at primary tumor resection. The authors sequenced whole RNA from tumor, nontumor lung or frozen PBMC without sorting. This entry comes from a study of spatial heterogeneity in lung cancer. Study as a whole: Each time, sequencing found more beta-chain sequences than alpha-chain sequences.

V was clipped by 7 bases and J by 0 bases; unmatched bases: 6. The CDR3 totals 16 residues. In germline, CDR1 is GTSNPN, CDR2 SVGIG (reference sequence). Using its own MiXCR run on the 5' RACE reads, TCRdb lists one record per CDR3 protein. Among over 25,000 distinct CDR3 sequences listed, 7.5% to 9.5% were seen once. The sequence derives from a female donor with early-stage non-small cell lung cancer. The sequences come from PBMCs, collected at surgery. V and J are TRBV30 and TRBJ1-6, with 10 bases identical to TRBD1. The CDR3 sequence is CASGQGLSSYNSPLHF. Written as DNA, the CDR3 is TGTGCCTCGGGACAGGGGCTCAGCTCCTATAATTCACCCCTCCACTTT.